Reported below is one T cell receptor beta chain. Treatment here: roughly 20 received Ad26.COV2.S at low or high dose, single or two shots; 5 received placebo; per-sample allocation not given. Sampling was done on day 63 after the first vaccine or placebo injection. Cohort 1b enrolled adults aged 18-55 years in Boston. Assay: immunoSEQ multiplex PCR; the TCRdb copy retains only in-frame clones and omits some. The sample contains 350,000 to 500,000 clones, about 92% of which appear only once. The data belong to a study of Ad26.COV2.S vaccination and SARS-CoV-2 variants. Study-wide context: Ad26.COV2.S arm of COV1001 included the donor. Doses of Ad26.COV2.S were injected into muscle once or twice, 56 days apart.

This TCR was sampled from a person aged 18-60 years who received the Ad26.COV2.S COVID-19 vaccine or a placebo. This specimen was peripheral blood, taken in a trial of Ad26.COV2.S vaccine versus placebo.

For the CDR3, the DNA is TGTGCCAGCAGTCTAACTAGCGGGAGAGTCCACGAGCAGTACTTC. Protein: CASSLTSGRVHEQYF. The rearrangement links TRBV6-2 or TRBV6-3 to TRBJ2-7, with TRBD2 matching 11 bases. The CDR3 has 15 residues. The ends lost 5 bases at V and 5 bases at J; junction bases unmatched: 8. The germline CDR1 and CDR2 sequences are MNHEY and SVGEGT.